This TCR beta chain was identified in a study of blood T cells in healthy people across ages. Study-level points and caveats: Diversity of TCR beta per million T cells declined in a roughly linear way with age. Whereas aged donors had fewer naive CD4+ cells, long-lived donors had more of them and higher diversity.

V was cut by 1 base and J by 2 bases, with 12 bases left in between. Looked up from germline, CDR1 is GTSNPN and CDR2 is SVGIG (reference sequence). The CDR3 spans 14 residues. Worth noting for this clonotype: Its target is not known.

Combining a sample-barcoded 5' primer with a J-beta primer mix, a second PCR ran for 7 to 11 cycles. TCRdb passed the 5' RACE reads through MiXCR, listing each CDR3 protein once. The sample records hundreds of thousands of distinct CDR3 sequences, about three fifths being singletons. The source is a man aged 25-40 years in good health. The sequencing input was blood. The V call is TRBV30, the J call TRBJ2-7; possibly TRBD2 for D (5 bases). The CDR3 sequence: CAWSGGGGAYEQYF. The DNA of the CDR3 is TGTGCCTGGAGTGGAGGAGGTGGGGCCTACGAGCAGTACTTC.